Below, one TCR beta chain is given with its context. Its antigen is unknown. Germline assignment: CDR1 MNHEY and CDR2 SVGEGT. This CDR3 region has 22 residues. V gave up 3 bases and J gave up 5 bases, with 36 bases separating them. This entry is derived from a study of T cells in Graves' hyperthyroidism and ophthalmopathy. Study-wide points: Among clonotypes expanded in thyroid above 0.001, most were also found in blood.

The investigators amplified TCR beta CDR3 regions from RNA transcripts. Primed by the HTBI set, a first-round RT-PCR was run on the TCR CDR3. TCRdb passed the multiplex PCR reads through MiXCR, listing each CDR3 protein once. The sample contains about 260,000 distinct CDR3 sequences, about 20% of which appear only once. Ophthalmopathy patients all had a Clinical Activity Score of at least 3, a NOSPECS grade of at least 4 and disease under 3 months old. The sequencing input was blood. The TCR sequence derives from a man aged 25 to 45 with Graves' ophthalmopathy. J is TRBJ2-3 and V is TRBV6-2 or TRBV6-3; D might be TRBD2 (8 bases). The CDR3 DNA reads TGTGCCAGCAGTTATCTCGGGGGGGGGGGAGCCCTAGTAGGGGGCAGAGAAGATACGCAGTATTTT. Translated: CASSYLGGGGALVGGREDTQYF.